The next 12 T cell receptor beta chains were all read from a single sample in a study of T cells in Graves' hyperthyroidism and ophthalmopathy. Regions amplified from RNA transcripts were the TCR beta CDR3 regions. The HTBI primer set was used in a first-round RT-PCR of the TCR CDR3. TCRdb analysed the multiplex PCR reads with MiXCR anew, one entry per CDR3 protein. This table holds a few hundred thousand distinct CDR3 sequences, around an eighth found once. The specimen sequenced was blood. Receptors originate from a man aged 25 to 40 with Graves' hyperthyroidism that later progressed to Graves' ophthalmopathy.

J is TRBJ1-4 and V is TRBV19; D not certain. The ends were cut back, 4 bases at V and 7 bases at J, with 22 bases in the middle. Germline V gene lookup returns CDR1 LNHDA and CDR2 SQIVND (reference sequence). This CDR3 has 17 amino acids. The CDR3 DNA reads TGTGCCAGTAGTACAGCGCTCTTGAAAGGTACTGGTGAAAAACTGTTTTTT. Protein product: CASSTALLKGTGEKLFF.

The chain joins TRBV20-1 to TRBJ2-7; TRBD2 agrees at 10 bases. The DNA matches TRBJ2-1 better at its end, which makes the J call doubtful. Germline loops: CDR1 DFQATT, CDR2 SNEGSKA (reference sequence). This CDR3 comprises 15 residues. CDR3 nucleotides: TGCAGTGCTGTTAGACCAGCGGGGGGGCCCTACGAGCAGTTCTTC. This codes for CSAVRPAGGPYEQFF.

Ten or more counts support this clonotype. The V and J genes are TRBV30 and TRBJ1-5; D call uncertain. V lost 5 bases and J 4 bases, leaving 12 bases between the germline ends. This CDR3 spans 13 amino acids. Germline V CDR1 and CDR2: GTSNPN, SVGIG (reference sequence). In DNA, the CDR3 is TGTGCCTGGGGAAAGACGGGGAATCAGCCCCAGCATTTT. Its translation is CAWGKTGNQPQHF.

This clonotype has a handful of counts. The gene calls are TRBV4-1 and TRBJ2-1; TRBD1 matches 11 bases. Trimming cost V 8 bases and J 6 bases; bases outside gene matches: 9. This CDR3 comprises 15 residues. Germline values: CDR1 MGHRA, CDR2 YSYEKL. CDR3 region: CASGTGQGVSNEQFF. The CDR3 coding sequence is TGCGCCAGCGGAACGGGACAGGGGGTCAGCAATGAGCAGTTCTTC.

This clonotype was seen a few times. This chain joins TRBV13 and TRBJ1-2; TRBD1 matches 9 bases. The length of the CDR3 is 14 residues. Germline V lookup: CDR1 PRHDT, CDR2 FYEKMQ (reference sequence). Unmatched junction bases numbered 9, after V lost 5 bases and J lost 8 bases. CDR3 region: CASSAGQGLKGYTF. The CDR3, as DNA: TGTGCCAGCAGCGCGGGACAGGGTCTAAAAGGCTACACCTTC.

This clonotype was found a few times. The chain recombines TRBV5-6 with TRBJ1-1, with D possibly TRBD1 on 6 matching bases. The V end lost 0 bases, the J end lost 4 bases, and 16 bases lay between the germline ends. There are 16 residues in the CDR3. The V gene's germline CDR1 is SGHDT and CDR2 YYEEEE. The CDR3 bases are TGTGCCAGCAGCTTGGCCGTGGAGGGGGGTGGCACTGAAGCTTTCTTT. This gives the protein CASSLAVEGGGTEAFF.

Many counts were recorded for this clonotype. The chain links TRBV28 to TRBJ1-2, with a possible D match to TRBD1 (5 bases). Deletions cut 7 bases from V and 4 bases from J, with 16 bases between. CDR3 length: 14 residues. Germline assignment: CDR1 MDHEN and CDR2 SYDVKM. DNA for the CDR3: TGTGCCAGCACCCAAGGTCGGGGGTCCTATGGCTACACCTTC. Its translation: CASTQGRGSYGYTF.

About this clonotype: The junction shows a germline mismatch at one end, possibly a read error. The rearrangement links TRBV6-9 to TRBJ2-1, with D possibly being TRBD2 (6 bases). Per germline, CDR1 MNHGY and CDR2 SVAAGI. The CDR3 spans 17 residues. The CDR3 DNA reads as TGTGCCGGCAGTTACAGCCGGGGGACCTACTCCTACAATGAGCAGTTCTTC. Residues: CAGSYSRGTYSYNEQFF.

The chain combines TRBV10-3 with TRBJ1-1; 7 positions agree with TRBD1. Germline V lookup: CDR1 ENHRY, CDR2 SYGVKD. V shed 4 bases and J 3 bases; nucleotides not matched to a gene: 2. This CDR3 is 13 amino acids long. The CDR3 sequence: CAISVDRDTEAFF. The DNA of the CDR3 is TGTGCCATCAGTGTTGACAGGGACACTGAAGCTTTCTTT.

This clonotype was counted ten times or more. The V call is TRBV12-3 or TRBV12-4, the J call TRBJ1-5; D is unclear. V was pared by 3 bases and J by 0 bases, with 12 bases between. The CDR3 covers 16 residues. CDR3 region: CASSFRVSYSNQPQHF. In nucleotides, the CDR3 is TGTGCCAGCAGTTTTCGAGTATCTTATAGCAATCAGCCCCAGCATTTT.

This clonotype appeared many times. The CDR3 nucleotides read TGCAGTGCTAGAGACAGTAACACAGATACGCAGTATTTT. Translating it yields CSARDSNTDTQYF. J is TRBJ2-3 and V is TRBV20-1; no clear D gene. Germline CDR1 reads DFQATT; CDR2 reads SNEGSKA (reference sequence). V lost 0 bases and J lost 2, with 6 bases in between. This CDR3 has 13 amino acids.

The table lists this clonotype with a count of one. Being one base from a much bigger clone, this may be a read error. The CDR3 DNA sequence: TGTGCCATCAGCGGGGGACCTGGACAGGGTCAAGCCGGGGATCTGTTTTTT. Amino acid sequence: CAISGGPGQGQAGDLFF. The chain recombines TRBV10-3 with TRBJ2-2; 8 nucleotides agree with TRBD1. Germline CDR1 reads ENHRY; CDR2 reads SYGVKD. This CDR3 region has 17 residues.